Presented here are 10 T cell receptor beta chains from one specimen sequenced in a study of shared clonotypes between healthy human individuals. TCRdb's table, derived via immunoSEQ multiplex PCR, lists solely in-frame clones and lacks some. The table has about 520,000 clones, 81% seen once. Sequences were obtained from PBMCs. The receptor source for this set is a middle-aged woman in good health. Some clones in this sample may be carry-over from other donors' samples.

The CDR3 loop reads CASRPPGSLTGEQYF. The CDR3 DNA reads as TGCGCCAGCAGGCCGCCCGGGTCCCTCACGGGCGAGCAGTACTTC. V is TRBV5-1 and J is TRBJ2-7; D is ambiguous. Trimming shortened V by 5 bases and J by 6 bases, and 21 bases separated the two germline ends. The CDR3 length is 15 residues. Looked up from germline, CDR1 is SGHRS and CDR2 is YFSETQ. The variable domain in full, completed from reference TRBV5-1 and TRBJ2-7, reads KAGVTQTPRYLIKTRGQQVTLSCSPISGHRSVSWYQQTPGQGLQFLFEYFSETQRNKGNFPGRFSGRQFSNSRSEMNVSTLELGDSALYLCASRPPGSLTGEQYFGPGTRLTVT.

The chain joins TRBV19 to TRBJ2-3, with D uncertain. Germline V gives CDR1 LNHDA, CDR2 SQIVND (reference sequence). V dropped 6 bases and J dropped 0 bases, with 16 bases sitting between them. The CDR3 runs to 16 residues. The CDR3 region has the DNA TGTGCCAGTAGCAAACCGGACGCCGCTAGCACAGATACGCAGTATTTT. It specifies CASSKPDAASTDTQYF.

The V gene is TRBV28, the J gene TRBJ1-4, with 11 bases aligning to TRBD1. The germline V gene has CDR1 MDHEN and CDR2 SYDVKM. The CDR3 loop spans 15 amino acids. Trimming at V came to 1 base and at J to 8 bases, leaving 3 bases not matched to a gene. The CDR3 sequence: CASSLFGTGGEKLFF. CDR3 bases: TGTGCCAGCAGTTTATTCGGGACAGGGGGGGAAAAACTGTTTTTT.

V gene TRBV18 combines with J gene TRBJ1-1; no definite D call. The V end lost 4 bases, the J end lost 1 base, and 25 bases lay between the germline ends. Germline assignment: CDR1 KGHSH and CDR2 LQKENI. The CDR3 spans 19 residues. The CDR3 protein is CASSHEGKRPSRKNTEAFF. CDR3 coding DNA: TGTGCCAGCTCACACGAGGGCAAACGACCGTCCCGGAAGAACACTGAAGCTTTCTTT.

Comment on this clone: It may be a read error: a sequence one base away is much more abundant. The same CDR3 arises from other DNA sequences in this sample as well. The V call is TRBV5-4, the J call TRBJ2-3; possible D gene TRBD1, 7 bases. The CDR3 has 18 residues. Germline V gene sequence: CDR1 SGHNT, CDR2 YYREEE (reference sequence). Trimming cost V 2 bases and J 0 bases, with 19 bases left between them. CDR3 loop: CASSLARGSGRSTDTQYF. The CDR3 DNA follows: TGTGCCAGCAGCTTAGCCAGGGGGAGCGGGCGGAGCACAGATACGCAGTATTTT.

This clone showed up just a few times. This chain joins TRBV4-3 and TRBJ2-1; D possibly matches TRBD1 or TRBD2 (5 bases each). Trimming left V 0 bases short and J 9 bases short, with 12 bases between. The CDR3 length is 14 residues. Germline V CDR1 and CDR2: LGHNA, YSLEER. CDR3 in DNA: TGCGCCAGCAGCCAAGATGGGACGGTATCTGAGCAGTTCTTC. The encoded protein is CASSQDGTVSEQFF.

The chain combines TRBV28 with TRBJ1-4, with D tentatively TRBD1 (5 bases). Germline CDR1 and CDR2: MDHEN and SYDVKM. The CDR3 covers 12 residues. Deletions cut 6 bases from V and 8 bases from J, with 10 bases between. CDR3 sequence reads: CASSRRDEKLFF. The CDR3 DNA follows: TGTGCCAGCAGCCGACGGGACGAAAAACTGTTTTTT.

This clone was seen only once. The rearrangement joins TRBV19 to TRBJ2-7, with D tentatively TRBD1 (6 bases). The CDR3 covers 14 residues. Trimming removed 6 bases from V and 5 bases from J, with 17 bases in between. The germline V gene encodes CDR1 LNHDA and CDR2 SQIVND (reference sequence). The CDR3 DNA follows: TGTGCCAGTAGACCGGGACAACAGGGAAACGAGCAGTACTTC. It is translated as CASRPGQQGNEQYF.

Points on this clone: The junction differs from germline at one of its ends, possibly a read error. The V and J genes are TRBV5-4 and TRBJ2-3, with 14 bases lining up with TRBD2. This CDR3 is 17 amino acids long. CDR1 SGHNT and CDR2 YYREEE come from the germline V gene (reference sequence). The DNA of the CDR3 is TGCGCCAGCAGCCCGGGACTAGCGGGAGAGGGGACAGATACGCAGTATTTT. Amino acid sequence: CASSPGLAGEGTDTQYF.

The chain combines TRBV6-6 with TRBJ2-5; 10 nucleotides agree with TRBD1. After removal of 2 bases from V and 10 bases from J, the junction contained 10 bases not matched to a gene. Germline CDR1 MNHNY, CDR2 SVGAGI (reference sequence). CDR3 length: 15 amino acids. The CDR3 protein is CASSYSGEDRGGQYF. The CDR3 DNA reads as TGTGCCAGCAGTTACAGCGGTGAGGACAGGGGGGGCCAGTACTTC.